This TCR beta chain is from a study of cytomegalovirus exposure and HLA in healthy donors. The CDR3 sequence is 15 residues long. Germline-derived CDR1 and CDR2 are MDHEN and SYDVKM. Trimming left V 10 bases short and J 2 bases short, with 20 bases between. Study-level points and caveats: In a later analysis, HLA-associated beta chains showed higher expansion and lower generation probabilities than comparable chains. The study had only CMV serostatus as immune exposure information. The listing of roughly 160 TCR beta chains classed them as cytomegalovirus-associated.

Primers: 60 Vbeta forward and 13 Jbeta reverse. TCRdb's copy holds only in-frame clones and misses some; the assay was immunoSEQ multiplex PCR. The sample shows about 190,000 clones, approximately 70% of them seen only once. On this clone: Its target is not known.

This rearrangement joins TRBV28 to TRBJ1-1, with unresolved D. The clonotype comes from a woman aged 25-40 years in good health and CMV-seropositive. Sequenced sample: PBMCs. CDR3 protein: CATPSGLGPNTEAFF. The CDR3 DNA reads as TGTGCCACTCCGTCGGGGTTGGGCCCTAACACTGAAGCTTTCTTT.